This T cell receptor (beta chain) was sequenced for a study of blood T cell repertoires in COVID-19. Study as a whole: The origin of the acute and convalescent COVID-19 samples was the United States, Italy and Spain. In each case, the material was cDNA or gDNA derived from T cells, B-cell-depleted T cells, or PBMCs.

In the study's own analysis: Amplification with reference gene primers provided the estimates of nucleated cell counts. Here immunoSEQ multiplex PCR was the method, and the copy in TCRdb shows in-frame clones only, minus some. Clonal size and the V and J genes are those of that table, whereas D and trimming came from the DNA. The sample comprises a few hundred thousand clones, around 85% of which are singletons, and around 7.2% rests with the top ten. The CDR3 extends over 13 amino acids. The V and J ends lost 6 bases and 0 bases respectively, with 9 bases between them. CDR1 is GTSNPN, CDR2 SVGIG, per germline (reference sequence).

What was sequenced was peripheral blood. The V call is TRBV30, the J call TRBJ1-3; D is ambiguous. This clonotype was obtained from a human donor in a cohort sampled during active COVID-19. The CDR3 region has the DNA TGTGCCTGTCCGGGAAGCTCTGGAAACACCATATATTTT. Its translation: CACPGSSGNTIYF.